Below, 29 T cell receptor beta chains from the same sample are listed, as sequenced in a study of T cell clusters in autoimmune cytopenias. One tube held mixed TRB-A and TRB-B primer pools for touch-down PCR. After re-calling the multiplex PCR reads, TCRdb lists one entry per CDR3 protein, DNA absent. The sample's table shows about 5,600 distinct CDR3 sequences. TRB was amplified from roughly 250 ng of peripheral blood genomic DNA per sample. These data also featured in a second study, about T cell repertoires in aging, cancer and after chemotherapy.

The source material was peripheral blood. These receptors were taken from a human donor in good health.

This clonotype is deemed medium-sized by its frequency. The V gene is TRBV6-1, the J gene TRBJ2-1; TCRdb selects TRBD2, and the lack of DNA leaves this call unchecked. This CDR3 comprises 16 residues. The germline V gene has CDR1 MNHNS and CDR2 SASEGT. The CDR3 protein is CASSWIAGPSGNEQFF.

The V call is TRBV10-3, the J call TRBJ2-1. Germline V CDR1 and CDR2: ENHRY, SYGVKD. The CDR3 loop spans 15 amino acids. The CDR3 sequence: CAISESLSSYNEQFF.

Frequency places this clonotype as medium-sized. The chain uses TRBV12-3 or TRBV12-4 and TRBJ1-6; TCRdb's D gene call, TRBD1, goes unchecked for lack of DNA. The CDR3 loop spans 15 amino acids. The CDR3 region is CASSSDRYYNSPLHF.

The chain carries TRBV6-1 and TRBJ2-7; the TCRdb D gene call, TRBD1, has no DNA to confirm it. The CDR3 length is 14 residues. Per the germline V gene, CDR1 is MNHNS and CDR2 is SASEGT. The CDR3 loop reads CASSPGTGVCEQYF.

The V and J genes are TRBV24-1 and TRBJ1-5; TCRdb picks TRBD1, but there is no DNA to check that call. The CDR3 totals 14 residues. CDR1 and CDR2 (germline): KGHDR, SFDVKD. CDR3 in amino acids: CATSDPGGNQPQHF.

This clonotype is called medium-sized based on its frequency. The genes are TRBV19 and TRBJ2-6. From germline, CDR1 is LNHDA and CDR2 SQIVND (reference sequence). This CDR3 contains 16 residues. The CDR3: CASARDPISGANVLTF.

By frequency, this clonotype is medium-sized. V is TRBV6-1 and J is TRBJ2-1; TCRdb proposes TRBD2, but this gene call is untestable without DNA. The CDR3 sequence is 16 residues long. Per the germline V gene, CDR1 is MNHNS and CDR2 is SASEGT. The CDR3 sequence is CASSEHSAGVDDEQFF.

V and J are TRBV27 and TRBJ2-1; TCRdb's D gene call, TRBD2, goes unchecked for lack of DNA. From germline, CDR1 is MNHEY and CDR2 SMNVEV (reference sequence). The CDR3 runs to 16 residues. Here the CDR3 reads CASSNSGTSGLHEQFF.

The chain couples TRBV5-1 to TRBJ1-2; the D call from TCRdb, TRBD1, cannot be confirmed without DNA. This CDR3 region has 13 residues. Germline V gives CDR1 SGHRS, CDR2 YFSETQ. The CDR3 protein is CASRVKGNYGYTF.

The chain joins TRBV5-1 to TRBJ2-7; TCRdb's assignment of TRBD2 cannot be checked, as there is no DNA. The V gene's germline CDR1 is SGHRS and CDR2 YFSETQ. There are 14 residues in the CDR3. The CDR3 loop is CASSVSGRSNEQYF.

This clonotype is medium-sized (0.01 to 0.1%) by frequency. CDR3 sequence: CASSTRQGANYGYTF. The chain couples TRBV19 to TRBJ1-2; TCRdb picks TRBD1, but there is no DNA to check that call. CDR1 and CDR2 (germline): LNHDA, SQIVND (reference sequence). The CDR3 covers 15 residues.

Here the CDR3 reads CATSEFARGAGDTQYF. The chain employs TRBV24-1 and TRBJ2-3; TCRdb reports TRBD1, a call that lacks DNA to check it against. The V gene's germline CDR1 is KGHDR and CDR2 SFDVKD. This CDR3 contains 16 residues.

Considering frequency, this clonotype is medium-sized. The chain's CDR3 is CASSIEGASNYGYTF. The chain employs TRBV19 and TRBJ1-2; TCRdb's D gene call, TRBD1, goes unchecked for lack of DNA. There are 15 residues in the CDR3. From germline, CDR1 is LNHDA and CDR2 SQIVND (reference sequence).

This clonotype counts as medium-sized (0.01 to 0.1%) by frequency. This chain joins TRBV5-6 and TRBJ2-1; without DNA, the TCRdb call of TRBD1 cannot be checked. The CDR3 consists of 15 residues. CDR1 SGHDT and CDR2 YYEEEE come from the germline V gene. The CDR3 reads CASSLAGGRYNEQFF.

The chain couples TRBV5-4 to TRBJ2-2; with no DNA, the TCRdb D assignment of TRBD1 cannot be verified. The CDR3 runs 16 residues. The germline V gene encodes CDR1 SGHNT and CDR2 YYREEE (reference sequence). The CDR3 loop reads CASSWGGLGAGGELFF.

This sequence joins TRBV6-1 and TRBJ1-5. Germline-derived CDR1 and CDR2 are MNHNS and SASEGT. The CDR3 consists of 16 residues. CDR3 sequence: CASRTTNLPSNQPQHF.

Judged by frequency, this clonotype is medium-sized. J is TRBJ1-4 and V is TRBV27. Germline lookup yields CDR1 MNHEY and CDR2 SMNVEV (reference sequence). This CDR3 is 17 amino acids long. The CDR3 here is CASSYSAKFSLNEKLFF.

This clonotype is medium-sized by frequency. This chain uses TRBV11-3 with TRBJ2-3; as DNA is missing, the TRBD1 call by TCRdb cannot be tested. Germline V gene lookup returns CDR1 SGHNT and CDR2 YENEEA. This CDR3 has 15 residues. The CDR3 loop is CASSSTGGSSNTQYF.

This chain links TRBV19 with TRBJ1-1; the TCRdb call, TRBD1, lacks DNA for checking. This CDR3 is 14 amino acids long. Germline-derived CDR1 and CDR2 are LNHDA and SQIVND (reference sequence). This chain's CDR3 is CASSQLDRLTEAFF.

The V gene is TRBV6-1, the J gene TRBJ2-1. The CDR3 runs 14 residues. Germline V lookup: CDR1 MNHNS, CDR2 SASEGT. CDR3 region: CASTRPVSRNEQFF.

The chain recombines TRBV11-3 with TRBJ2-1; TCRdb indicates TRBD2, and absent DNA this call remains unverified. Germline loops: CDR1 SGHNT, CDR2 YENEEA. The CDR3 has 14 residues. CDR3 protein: CASSLFGGRSEQFF.

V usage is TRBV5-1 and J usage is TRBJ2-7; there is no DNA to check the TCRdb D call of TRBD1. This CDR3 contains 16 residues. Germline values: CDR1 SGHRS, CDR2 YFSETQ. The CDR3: CASRGTGGASTHEQYF.

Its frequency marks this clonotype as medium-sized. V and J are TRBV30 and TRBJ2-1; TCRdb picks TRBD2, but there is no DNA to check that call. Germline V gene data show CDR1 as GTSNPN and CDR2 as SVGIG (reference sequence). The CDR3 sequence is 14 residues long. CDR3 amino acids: CACLPRVAGYEQFF.

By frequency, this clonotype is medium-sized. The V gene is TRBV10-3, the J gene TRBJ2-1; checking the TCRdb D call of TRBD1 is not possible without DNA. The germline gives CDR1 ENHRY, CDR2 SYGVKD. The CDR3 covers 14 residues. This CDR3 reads CAISASGVYNEQFF.

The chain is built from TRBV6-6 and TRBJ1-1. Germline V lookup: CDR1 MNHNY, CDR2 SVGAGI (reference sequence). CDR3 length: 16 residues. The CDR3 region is CASSYPPERSNTEAFF.

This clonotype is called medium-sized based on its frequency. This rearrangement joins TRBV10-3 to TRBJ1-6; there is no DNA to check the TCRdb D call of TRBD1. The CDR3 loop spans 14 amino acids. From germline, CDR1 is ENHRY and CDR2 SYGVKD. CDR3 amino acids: CAISAGAENSPLHF.

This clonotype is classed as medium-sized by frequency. CDR3 residues: CASSNPFGGGPTDTQYF. The J gene is TRBJ2-3, the V gene TRBV6-2 or TRBV6-3; TCRdb lists TRBD2, though no DNA is available to test this call. Looked up from germline, CDR1 is MNHEY and CDR2 is SVGEGT. There are 17 residues in the CDR3.

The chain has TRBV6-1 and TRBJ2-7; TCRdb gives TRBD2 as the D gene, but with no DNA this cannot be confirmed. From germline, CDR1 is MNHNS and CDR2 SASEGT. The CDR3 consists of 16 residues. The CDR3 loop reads CASSLLAGGLSYEQYF.

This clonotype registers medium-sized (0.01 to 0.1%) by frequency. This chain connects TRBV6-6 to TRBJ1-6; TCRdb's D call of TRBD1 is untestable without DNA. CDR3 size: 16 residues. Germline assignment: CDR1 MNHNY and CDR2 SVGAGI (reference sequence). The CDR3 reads CASTPKRQGGNSPLHF.